Below are 6 T cell receptor beta chains sequenced from a single sample in a study of regulatory T cells in long-lasting Graves disease. Time point noted: persistent/refractory GD, antithyroid drugs over 5 years with positive TRAb. Preparation of the TCR library used RNA extracted from PBMCs. Construction of the TCR beta libraries employed iRepertoire HTBI primers in conjunction with Arm-PCR of CDR3 regions. TCRdb processed the multiplex PCR reads anew with MiXCR; each CDR3 protein has one entry. The table lists around 300,000 distinct CDR3 sequences, 22% of them singletons. The specimen comprised peripheral blood mononuclear cells (PBMCs), sampled when the disease was refractory, from a patient treated with antithyroid drugs. The receptor source for this set is a female donor with Graves disease.

The genes are TRBV5-1 and TRBJ2-7; no firm D call. This CDR3 is built from 12 residues. CDR1 SGHRS and CDR2 YFSETQ come from the germline V gene. V was pared by 4 bases and J by 4 bases, with 9 bases between. The CDR3 sequence is CASSDVPYEQYF. The CDR3 region has the DNA TGCGCCAGCAGCGACGTCCCGTACGAGCAGTACTTC.

This clonotype has just a few counts. The chain uses TRBV29-1 and TRBJ1-1, with D possibly matching TRBD1 (5 bases). Germline CDR1 SQVTM, CDR2 ANQGSEA. The CDR3 spans 12 residues. Between the trimmed V and J ends, which lost 4 bases and 3 bases, there was a span of 9 bases. CDR3 loop: CSVGGGYTEAFF. The CDR3 DNA sequence: TGCAGCGTTGGCGGGGGATACACTGAAGCTTTCTTT.

The chain employs TRBV20-1 and TRBJ2-3; perhaps D is TRBD1 or TRBD2 (5 bases each). Trimming stripped 2 bases from V and 2 bases from J, with 14 bases between. The CDR3 has 15 amino acids. Germline CDR1 DFQATT, CDR2 SNEGSKA (reference sequence). The CDR3 region is CSARRDGENTDTQYF. The CDR3 DNA is TGCAGTGCTAGACGGGACGGAGAAAACACAGATACGCAGTATTTT.

This clonotype was seen ten or more times. This chain joins TRBV28 and TRBJ1-1, with D possibly TRBD1 on 6 matching bases. Germline V gene sequence: CDR1 MDHEN, CDR2 SYDVKM. V shed 10 bases and J shed 1 base, with 13 bases lying between them. CDR3 size: 13 residues. CDR3 protein: CAIQGRGNTEAFF. The CDR3, as DNA: TGTGCCATCCAGGGGCGAGGGAACACTGAAGCTTTCTTT.

The rearrangement links TRBV10-3 to TRBJ2-2; TRBD1 agrees at 8 bases. The CDR3 is made up of 13 amino acids. J lost 8 bases, V lost 3 bases, and 2 bases had no gene match. The germline V gene encodes CDR1 ENHRY and CDR2 SYGVKD. The CDR3 DNA reads as TGTGCCATCAGTGATCAGGGGGCAGGGGAGCTGTTTTTT. It encodes CAISDQGAGELFF.

This clonotype has a handful of counts. The chain uses TRBV7-9 and TRBJ2-7, with TRBD2 identical over 10 bases. The J segment lost 5 bases and the V segment lost 4 bases, leaving 11 bases of the junction unmatched. The germline gives CDR1 SEHNR, CDR2 FQNEAQ (reference sequence). The CDR3 is made up of 16 amino acids. For the CDR3, the DNA is TGTGCCAGCAGCTCAGATACTAGCGGGATTATGGACGAGCAGTACTTC. It yields the protein CASSSDTSGIMDEQYF. The full variable domain, its missing parts supplied by reference TRBV7-9 and TRBJ2-7, is DTGVSQNPRHKITKRGQNVTFRCDPISEHNRLYWYRQTLGQGPEFLTYFQNEAQLEKSRLLSDRFSAERPKGSFSTLEIQRTEQGDSAMYLCASSSDTSGIMDEQYFGPGTRLTVT.